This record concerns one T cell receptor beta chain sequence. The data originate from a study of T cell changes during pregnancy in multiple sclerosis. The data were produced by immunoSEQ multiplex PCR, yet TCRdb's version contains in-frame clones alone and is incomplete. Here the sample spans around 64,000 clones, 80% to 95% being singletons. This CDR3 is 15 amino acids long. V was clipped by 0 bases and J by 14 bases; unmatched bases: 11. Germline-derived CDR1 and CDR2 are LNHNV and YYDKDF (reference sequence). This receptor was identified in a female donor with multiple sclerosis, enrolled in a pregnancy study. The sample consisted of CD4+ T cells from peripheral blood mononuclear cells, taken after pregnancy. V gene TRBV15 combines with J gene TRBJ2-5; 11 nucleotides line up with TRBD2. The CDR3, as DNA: TGTGCCACCAGCAGAGATATCCTAGCGGGGGGCCCACAATACTTC. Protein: CATSRDILAGGPQYF.